This TCR beta chain was captured by sequencing in a study of shared clonotypes between healthy human individuals. TCRdb's copy holds only in-frame clones and misses some; the assay was immunoSEQ multiplex PCR. The top ten hold approximately 0.36% of the sample, which has some 2,500,000 clones, 80% to 95% seen once. The TCR sequence derives from a man aged 18 to 30 in good health. Some clones in this sample may be carry-over from other donors' samples. The source material was naive CD4+ T cells from PBMCs. Subset reported: CD45RA+ positively selected.

The CDR3 sequence: CASSPPGLAATDTQYF. CDR3 bases: TGTGCCAGCAGCCCGCCGGGACTAGCGGCCACAGATACGCAGTATTTT. The chain employs TRBV7-2 and TRBJ2-3; the match to TRBD2 covers 11 bases. V trimming: 5 bases; J trimming: 2 bases; junction bases outside the gene matches: 6. Germline V gene lookup returns CDR1 SGHTA and CDR2 FQGNSA. This CDR3 is 16 amino acids long.